These T cell receptor beta chains were read from a single sample in a study of CD8 T cells in Susac syndrome. A single record per CDR3 protein comes from TCRdb applying MiXCR to the immunoSEQ multiplex PCR reads. The sample has around 270,000 distinct CDR3 sequences; about 89% are singletons. The sequenced sample consisted of CD8+ T cells from PBMCs. The origin of the receptors is a human donor with multiple sclerosis. CDR3s leave out the opening cysteine and the closing phenylalanine or tryptophan. Each record gives: J gene, V gene, CDR3 protein.

>TRBJ2-5|TRBV5-1
ASSLVMERETQY
>TRBJ2-7|TRBV30
AWSHNILEGVAYEQY
>TRBJ2-3|TRBV29-1
SVGMTGASTDTQY
>TRBJ2-5|TRBV3-1
ASSQDLGTGTNQETQY
>TRBJ2-3|TRBV13
ASSLGSFTDTQY
>TRBJ2-1|TRBV24-1
ATSDSGTSGDSYNEQF
>TRBJ2-7|TRBV4-2
ASSQASGTDSYEQY
>TRBJ2-3|TRBV6-4
ASSPEEGDTDTQY
>TRBJ1-1|TRBV19
ATQAGGMNTEAF
>TRBJ1-1|TRBV27
ASSLDTAPIGTEAF
>TRBJ1-2|TRBV25-1
ASSESGGRGGNYGYT
>TRBJ2-5|TRBV4-2
ASSQDTGVETQY
>TRBJ1-1|TRBV6-2/TRBV6-3
ASSYLDRGATEAF
>TRBJ2-7|TRBV13
ASSLWGVSYEQY
>TRBJ2-3|TRBV27
ASSPGTSGTQQY
>TRBJ1-2|TRBV2
ASPAGVDRGQGYT
>TRBJ2-2|TRBV15
ATSRDPTGTDTGELF
>TRBJ2-2|TRBV20-1
SASSGVPNTGELF
>TRBJ1-2|TRBV18
ASSPRTEGVGYT
>TRBJ1-3|TRBV13
ASSAWTGFENTIY
>TRBJ2-1|TRBV7-9
ASSLLGQDEQF